The rows below give T cell receptor beta chains drawn from one sample of a study of early T cells in non-severe SARS-CoV-2 infection. TCRdb itself ran the 5' RACE reads through MiXCR, one entry per CDR3 protein. Of tens of thousands of distinct CDR3 sequences listed, approximately 12% are singletons. Sequencing used whole blood. The receptor source for this set is an adult who was a healthcare worker with PCR-confirmed SARS-CoV-2 infection or an uninfected control (not recorded which). Each CDR3 is given with its conserved first and last residue. A D gene is named only where the DNA matches it firmly. Not every row has a clone size; where given, it reads once, few, many or a size class.

cdr3_nt | cdr3_aa | v_call | d_call | j_call | cdr3_length | clone_size
TGCGCCAGCAGCCAAGCCGGACTGGCCTCTGGAAACACCATATATTTT | CASSQAGLASGNTIYF | TRBV4-1 | . | TRBJ1-3 | 16 | .
TGTGCCAGCACCTCGACAGATACGCAGTATTTT | CASTSTDTQYF | TRBV28 | . | TRBJ2-3 | 11 | many
TGTGCCAGCAGCCCGGACAGGACCAAAAACATTCAGTACTTC | CASSPDRTKNIQYF | TRBV28 | TRBD1 | TRBJ2-4 | 14 | many
TGCAGTGCTAGTAAGGCAGGGGGCTACACCGGGGAGCTGTTTTTT | CSASKAGGYTGELFF | TRBV20-1 | TRBD1 | TRBJ2-2 | 15 | .
TGTGCCAGCAGCTGGGGGACAGGGACGGGTGAGCAGTACTTC | CASSWGTGTGEQYF | TRBV5-6 | TRBD1 | TRBJ2-7 | 14 | .
TGTGCCAGCAGCTTGACTGGAAGCTCCTACAATGAGCAGTTCTTC | CASSLTGSSYNEQFF | TRBV3-1 | . | TRBJ2-1 | 15 | many
TGTGCCAGCAGCCAGTCGGGCAGGGTGAACTATGGCTACACCTTC | CASSQSGRVNYGYTF | TRBV14 | . | TRBJ1-2 | 15 | many
TGTGCCAGCAGCCGAGAGGGGGACTGGAATGAGCAGTTCTTC | CASSREGDWNEQFF | TRBV7-9 | . | TRBJ2-1 | 14 | few
TGTGCCAGCAGCTTATTGCCGCACACCGGGGAGCTGTTTTTT | CASSLLPHTGELFF | TRBV7-9 | . | TRBJ2-2 | 14 | many
TGTGCCAGCACTCCCCGGGGGGTCGAGCCCCAGCATTTT | CASTPRGVEPQHF | TRBV12-3/TRBV12-4 | . | TRBJ1-5 | 13 | .
TGCAGCGTTGAAGCGCTAGCCAAAAACATTCAGTACTTC | CSVEALAKNIQYF | TRBV29-1 | . | TRBJ2-4 | 13 | .
TGCAGTGCAGGCACTAGCGGGGGACGCTCCTACAATGAGCAGTTCTTC | CSAGTSGGRSYNEQFF | TRBV20-1 | TRBD2 | TRBJ2-1 | 16 | few
TGTGCCAGCAGCTTAGGTCCGGGACAGGCCTTCTATGGCTACACCTTC | CASSLGPGQAFYGYTF | TRBV11-2 | TRBD1 | TRBJ1-2 | 16 | many
TGTGCCAGCAGCCCCCAGGACGGATCCCGCACAGATACGCAGTATTTT | CASSPQDGSRTDTQYF | TRBV11-1 | . | TRBJ2-3 | 16 | many
TGTGCCAGCAGCTTAGGACAGGGGGCGAACACTGAAGCTTTCTTT | CASSLGQGANTEAFF | TRBV7-9 | TRBD1 | TRBJ1-1 | 15 | few
TGTGCCAGCAGCCCCTTATCAGGGAGCCAAGAGACCCAGTACTTC | CASSPLSGSQETQYF | TRBV6-5 | . | TRBJ2-5 | 15 | .
TGTGCCTGGAGTAGAACTAGCTACAATGAGCAGTTCTTC | CAWSRTSYNEQFF | TRBV30 | . | TRBJ2-1 | 13 | few
TGTGCCAGCAGCTGGGGGAGGAGCACAGATACGCAGTATTTT | CASSWGRSTDTQYF | TRBV7-9 | . | TRBJ2-3 | 14 | .
TGCAGTGCTAGCGTTGCCGGGCACCTCTATAATTCACCCCTCCACTTT | CSASVAGHLYNSPLHF | TRBV20-1 | . | TRBJ1-6 | 16 | many
TGTGCCAGCAGAGGACAGGGAATAAGGACAGATACGCAGTATTTT | CASRGQGIRTDTQYF | TRBV2 | TRBD1 | TRBJ2-3 | 15 | .
TGTGCCAGCAGCCAAGGAAAGGGGGCATTCCACGAGCAGTACTTC | CASSQGKGAFHEQYF | TRBV14 | TRBD1 | TRBJ2-7 | 15 | .
TGCGCCAGCAGCCCACATAGCGGGGGCCAAGAGACCCAGTACTTC | CASSPHSGGQETQYF | TRBV4-1 | TRBD2 | TRBJ2-5 | 15 | many
TGCGCCAGCAGCTCTAGCGGGGGGATCACAGATACGCAGTATTTT | CASSSSGGITDTQYF | TRBV5-1 | TRBD2 | TRBJ2-3 | 15 | .
TGTGCCAGCTCCCCAAACAGGGGGTCCTACGAGCAGTACTTC | CASSPNRGSYEQYF | TRBV18 | TRBD1 | TRBJ2-7 | 14 | many
TGTGCCATCAGTGAGCAGGGTTACAATGAGCAGTTCTTC | CAISEQGYNEQFF | TRBV10-3 | . | TRBJ2-1 | 13 | .
TGCAGCGTCCAGGGAGGTGGACTAGCGGGCGAGCAGTTCTTC | CSVQGGGLAGEQFF | TRBV29-1 | TRBD2 | TRBJ2-1 | 14 | few
TGTGCCAGCAGTTACTCGCGGAATGGGGCCAACGTCCTGACTTTC | CASSYSRNGANVLTF | TRBV6-5 | . | TRBJ2-6 | 15 | .
TGTGCCAGCAGGTGGAGACAAGAGGCCTATGGCTACACCTTC | CASRWRQEAYGYTF | TRBV5-5 | . | TRBJ1-2 | 14 | many
TGCAGCGTTGAATTTCTGACAGGACGCCTGAACGAGCAGTACTTC | CSVEFLTGRLNEQYF | TRBV29-1 | . | TRBJ2-7 | 15 | few
TGTGCCAGCAGCCACGGGTCGATGGAGGAAAAACTGTTTTTT | CASSHGSMEEKLFF | TRBV3-1 | . | TRBJ1-4 | 14 | .
TGTGCCAGCAGCCCCCCTGCCGGGGGCACAGATACGCAGTATTTT | CASSPPAGGTDTQYF | TRBV7-8 | . | TRBJ2-3 | 15 | many
TGCAGCGTTGAAGCAGGACAGGGGGCGAACACTGAAGCTTTCTTT | CSVEAGQGANTEAFF | TRBV29-1 | TRBD1 | TRBJ1-1 | 15 | few
TGTGCCAGCACCCGCAGCCGGGCCCCAACGTTCGGGCCTGAAGCTTTCTTT | CASTRSRAPTFGPEAFF | TRBV6-5 | . | TRBJ1-1 | 17 | many
TGCAGTGCTAGAGGGCGGGGGTCCTACGCCCCTAGCACAGATACGCAGTATTTT | CSARGRGSYAPSTDTQYF | TRBV20-1 | TRBD2 | TRBJ2-3 | 18 | many
TGTGCCAGCAGTTCCCGGACTAGCCCGTACCAAGAGACCCAGTACTTC | CASSSRTSPYQETQYF | TRBV28 | TRBD2 | TRBJ2-5 | 16 | many
TGCGCCAGCAGCTTGACAGGGGCCGAGCAGTACTTC | CASSLTGAEQYF | TRBV5-1 | TRBD1 | TRBJ2-7 | 12 | .
TGTGCCAGTAGTATTGGACTGACCAATCAGCCCCAGCATTTT | CASSIGLTNQPQHF | TRBV19 | . | TRBJ1-5 | 14 | many
TGTGCCAGCAGCGGTACAACAGGGGAGGAGCAGTTCTTC | CASSGTTGEEQFF | TRBV12-3/TRBV12-4 | TRBD1 | TRBJ2-1 | 13 | many
TGTGCCAGCACTCAGGCCACAGATACGCAGTATTTT | CASTQATDTQYF | TRBV6-1 | . | TRBJ2-3 | 12 | many
TGTGCCAGCAGCCCAAGACTCGGACTAGGCGAGAACATTCAGTACTTC | CASSPRLGLGENIQYF | TRBV11-3 | TRBD2 | TRBJ2-4 | 16 | many